This entry lists 21 T cell receptor beta chains sequenced from one sample in a study of T cells in Graves' hyperthyroidism and ophthalmopathy. Amplification targeted TCR beta CDR3 regions from RNA transcripts. During a first-round RT-PCR of the TCR CDR3, the HTBI primer set was used. One entry per CDR3 protein, called by TCRdb with MiXCR from the multiplex PCR reads. Here the sample spans 250,000 to 350,000 distinct CDR3 sequences, approximately 17% being singletons. The sample taken for sequencing was blood. Receptors originate from a man aged 25 to 45 with Graves' hyperthyroidism.

The chain employs TRBV7-9 and TRBJ2-5; 7 bases map to TRBD1. Trimming took 4 bases from V and 8 from J; bases not matched to a gene: 13. The length of the CDR3 is 15 residues. The germline V gene has CDR1 SEHNR and CDR2 FQNEAQ (reference sequence). CDR3 coding DNA: TGTGCCAGCAGCTCCCTTCCGGGACAGCTAGGTACCCAGTACTTC. It translates to CASSSLPGQLGTQYF.

The chain uses TRBV10-1 and TRBJ2-7, with TRBD1 matching 9 bases. CDR1 is WNHNN, CDR2 SYGVQD, per germline (reference sequence). The CDR3 has 15 residues. Trimming at V came to 5 bases and at J to 1 base, leaving 6 bases not matched to a gene. The CDR3 nucleotides read TGCGCCAGCAGTCCCCGGACAGGGGCTTCCTACGAGCAGTACTTC. It yields the protein CASSPRTGASYEQYF.

This clonotype turned up a few times. With a much larger clone just one base away, this may be a read error. The chain employs TRBV11-2 and TRBJ2-2, with TRBD2 matching 7 bases. The germline V gene encodes CDR1 SGHAT and CDR2 FQNNGV. The CDR3 sequence is 15 residues long. CDR3 loop: CASSLGGPNTGEPFF. The CDR3, as DNA: TGTGCCAGCAGCCTGGGAGGGCCGAACACCGGGGAGCCGTTTTTT. Together with reference TRBV11-2 and TRBJ2-2, the CDR3 gives the full variable domain: EAGVAQSPRYKIIEKRQSVAFWCNPISGHATLYWYQQILGQGPKLLIQFQNNGVVDDSQLPKDRFSAERLKGVDSTLKIQPAKLEDSAVYLCASSLGGPNTGEPFFGEGSRLTVL.

This clonotype was recorded many times. The chain links TRBV7-2 to TRBJ2-1; D is unclear. Germline lookup yields CDR1 SGHTA and CDR2 FQGNSA. V was shortened by 0 bases and J by 10 bases, with 10 bases between the two germline ends. CDR3 size: 13 residues. The CDR3 nucleotides are TGTGCCAGCAGCTTAGCCCGGGCTCCGGAGCAGTTCTTC. Translating it yields CASSLARAPEQFF.

This clonotype has ten or more counts. The chain combines TRBV5-1 with TRBJ2-1; D unresolved. CDR1 and CDR2 (germline): SGHRS, YFSETQ. The CDR3 has 22 residues. The V end lost 4 bases, the J end lost 0 bases, and 32 bases lay between the germline ends. The CDR3 nucleotides are TGCGCCAGCAGCCTATTACGCTCACCTTCCAACCCAATCCCCAGCTCCTACAATGAGCAGTTCTTC. Amino acids: CASSLLRSPSNPIPSSYNEQFF.

This clonotype showed up many times. The V gene is TRBV5-1, the J gene TRBJ1-2; 8 nucleotides match TRBD1. The CDR3 extends over 14 amino acids. Germline CDR1 SGHRS, CDR2 YFSETQ. Trimming removed 6 bases from V and 4 bases from J; junction bases left unmatched: 8. The CDR3 reads CASTSGGSGYGYTF. The CDR3 DNA reads as TGCGCCAGCACTTCAGGGGGCTCTGGCTATGGCTACACCTTC.

This clonotype was detected many times. V and J are TRBV28 and TRBJ1-6, with 7 bases that match TRBD1. Germline V gives CDR1 MDHEN, CDR2 SYDVKM. Losses at the gene ends were 5 bases for V and 6 bases for J; bases not matched to a gene: 7. This CDR3 is 15 amino acids long. The CDR3 region is CASSTPTGSNSPLHF. In DNA, the CDR3 is TGTGCCAGCAGTACCCCGACAGGGAGTAATTCACCCCTCCACTTT.

This clonotype was detected only once. V gene TRBV19 combines with J gene TRBJ1-2, with 9 bases matching TRBD1. Unmatched junction bases numbered 7, after V lost 5 bases and J lost 3 bases. CDR1 is LNHDA, CDR2 SQIVND, per germline (reference sequence). CDR3 length: 15 amino acids. Here the CDR3 reads CASSPTGGVYYGYTF. The CDR3 nucleotides read TGTGCCAGTAGTCCAACAGGGGGCGTTTACTATGGCTACACCTTC. Variable domain in full (rest from reference TRBV19 and TRBJ1-2): DGGITQSPKYLFRKEGQNVTLSCEQNLNHDAMYWYRQDPGQGLRLIYYSQIVNDFQKGDIAEGYSVSREKKESFPLTVTSAQKNPTAFYLCASSPTGGVYYGYTFGSGTRLTVV.

This chain joins TRBV7-2 and TRBJ2-7; TRBD1 is a possible D gene (5 bases). Trimming left V 7 bases short and J 3 bases short, with 13 bases between. This CDR3 contains 13 residues. CDR1 is SGHTA and CDR2 is FQGNSA in the germline V gene. CDR3 sequence reads: CASIPGYSYEQYF. As DNA, the CDR3 is TGTGCCAGCATACCAGGGTATAGCTACGAGCAGTACTTC.

This clonotype has a handful of counts. The chain uses TRBV20-1 and TRBJ1-2; no definite D call. The germline V gene has CDR1 DFQATT and CDR2 SNEGSKA (reference sequence). The V end lost 3 bases, the J end lost 7 bases, and 15 bases lay between the germline ends. The CDR3 covers 13 residues. CDR3: CSARVSEARGYTF. CDR3 bases: TGCAGTGCTAGGGTATCGGAGGCCCGTGGCTACACCTTC.

This clonotype has ten or more counts. V is TRBV7-8 and J is TRBJ2-2; the match to TRBD1 covers 7 bases. The CDR3 covers 15 residues. Trimming took 5 bases from V and 0 from J; bases not matched to a gene: 3. Germline V lookup: CDR1 SGHVS, CDR2 FQNEAQ. CDR3 in DNA: TGTGCCAGCAGCCCCGGACAGGCGAACACCGGGGAGCTGTTTTTT. It codes for CASSPGQANTGELFF.

About this clonotype: The junction and the germline gene differ at one end; a read error may be behind it. This chain links TRBV9 with TRBJ2-2; no firm D call. The CDR3 is made up of 14 amino acids. Looked up from germline, CDR1 is SGDLS and CDR2 is YYNGEE. CDR3 sequence reads: CASSVGADSGELFF. CDR3 nucleotide sequence: TGTGCCAGCAGCGTAGGGGCAGACTCCGGAGAGCTGTTTTTT.

The chain recombines TRBV20-1 with TRBJ2-7; TRBD2 matches 12 bases. The CDR3 sequence is 15 residues long. Germline assignment: CDR1 DFQATT and CDR2 SNEGSKA (reference sequence). With V trimmed by 5 bases and J by 6 bases, 11 bases remained unmatched. The CDR3 sequence is CSAFRLAGGLGEQYF. DNA for the CDR3: TGCAGTGCTTTCCGTCTAGCGGGAGGGCTGGGCGAGCAGTACTTC.

There are many counts of this clonotype. This chain links TRBV30 with TRBJ1-5; maybe TRBD1 (5 bases). V dropped 6 bases and J dropped 3 bases, with 15 bases sitting between them. Germline V CDR1 and CDR2: GTSNPN, SVGIG (reference sequence). The CDR3 sequence is 14 residues long. CDR3 sequence (DNA): TGTGCCTGCCAGCAGGGAACAGTCAATCAGCCCCAGCATTTT. Protein: CACQQGTVNQPQHF.

This clonotype was seen a handful of times. The chain is built from TRBV7-2 and TRBJ2-3; D possibly uses TRBD1 or TRBD2 (5 bases each). Germline V lookup: CDR1 SGHTA, CDR2 FQGNSA. Trimming stripped 6 bases from V and 4 bases from J, with 14 bases between. The CDR3 sequence is 14 residues long. The CDR3, as DNA: TGTGCCAGCAGGAGCGGACGAGGGGCAGATACGCAGTATTTT. It specifies CASRSGRGADTQYF.

This chain connects TRBV30 to TRBJ1-3, with D hard to call. V lost 0 bases, J lost 0 bases, and 18 bases lay in between. Germline-derived CDR1 and CDR2 are GTSNPN and SVGIG (reference sequence). This CDR3 is built from 18 residues. CDR3 nucleotides: TGTGCCTGGAGTGTAAGGACTTCTCATCCTTTCTCTGGAAACACCATATATTTT. This translates into CAWSVRTSHPFSGNTIYF.

With regard to this clonotype: One base away lies a much larger clone, so this may be a sequencing read error. This chain connects TRBV12-3 or TRBV12-4 to TRBJ1-1; possibly TRBD1 for D (5 bases). The CDR3 totals 13 residues. The V and J ends lost 1 base and 11 bases respectively, with 14 bases between them. This CDR3 reads CASSLGDGASAFF. The CDR3 bases are TGTGCCAGCAGTTTAGGTGACGGGGCTTCGGCTTTCTTT.

The V call is TRBV5-1, the J call TRBJ2-3; D may match TRBD1 or TRBD2 (5 bases each). V gave up 2 bases and J gave up 5 bases, with 9 bases separating them. Germline loops: CDR1 SGHRS, CDR2 YFSETQ. The CDR3 has 13 amino acids. The CDR3 here is CASSFGTQDTQYF. The CDR3 nucleotides read TGCGCCAGCAGCTTTGGGACGCAAGATACGCAGTATTTT.

The chain has TRBV28 and TRBJ2-1; D ambiguous. V lost 3 bases, J lost 7 bases, and 13 bases lay in between. CDR1 and CDR2 (germline): MDHEN, SYDVKM. This CDR3 is built from 14 residues. The CDR3 loop reads CASSFSGLGNEQFF. As DNA, the CDR3 is TGTGCCAGCAGTTTTTCGGGCCTTGGTAATGAGCAGTTCTTC.

This clonotype was seen repeatedly, ten times or more. The chain joins TRBV12-3 or TRBV12-4 to TRBJ2-3; no reliable D call. The ends were cut back, 2 bases at V and 1 base at J, with 10 bases in the middle. The CDR3 contains 15 residues. The CDR3 coding sequence is TGTGCCAGCAGTTTATCTCAGAGTCGCACAGATACGCAGTATTTT. Its protein product is CASSLSQSRTDTQYF.

This clonotype was seen repeatedly, ten times or more. The gene calls are TRBV19 and TRBJ1-1; TRBD1 might be the D (5 bases). The CDR3 has 14 amino acids. Germline V gene data show CDR1 as LNHDA and CDR2 as SQIVND (reference sequence). Trimming stripped 3 bases from V and 4 bases from J, with 12 bases between. The CDR3 sequence: CASSMGGSSTEAFF. The CDR3 DNA follows: TGTGCCAGTAGTATGGGGGGAAGTAGCACTGAAGCTTTCTTT.